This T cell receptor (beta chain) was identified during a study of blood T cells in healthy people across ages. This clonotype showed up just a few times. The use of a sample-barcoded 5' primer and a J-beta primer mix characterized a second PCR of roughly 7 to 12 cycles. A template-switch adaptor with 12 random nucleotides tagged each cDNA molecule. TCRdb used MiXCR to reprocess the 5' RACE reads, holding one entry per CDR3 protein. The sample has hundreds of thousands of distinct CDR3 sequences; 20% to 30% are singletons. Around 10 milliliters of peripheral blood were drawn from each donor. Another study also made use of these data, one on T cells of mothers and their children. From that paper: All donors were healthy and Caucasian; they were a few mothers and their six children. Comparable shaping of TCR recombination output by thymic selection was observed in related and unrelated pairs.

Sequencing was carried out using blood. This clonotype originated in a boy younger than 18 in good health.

CDR3 amino acids: CASSSGHTNTEAFF. CDR3 nucleotides: TGCGCCAGCAGTTCGGGACATACGAACACTGAAGCTTTCTTT. V and J are TRBV5-1 and TRBJ1-1, with a possible D match to TRBD1 (6 bases). With 5 bases removed from V and 1 base from J, the gap between germline ends came to 12 bases. The CDR3 has 14 amino acids. Germline values: CDR1 SGHRS, CDR2 YFSETQ.